The T cell receptor beta chain under discussion was sequenced for a study of blood T cell repertoires in COVID-19 (dated by TCRdb to the early 2020s). With respect to the entire study: Collaborator samples came from the United States, Italy and Spain and covered acute and convalescent phases of COVID-19. The prospective study material was composed of cDNA or gDNA derived from T cells, B-cell-depleted T cells, or PBMCs. The dataset comprised deeply sampled blood TCRbeta repertoires from subjects exposed to, actively infected with, or recovered from COVID-19. The repertoires were made available in a free public database intended to serve as a resource for research on the immune response to SARS-CoV-2. Samples came from the ongoing ImmuneRACE study (first 160 participants) plus 1,254 subjects from 6 global collaborators. A de-identified subject ID, COVID-19 status, age in years and sex were almost always included in the sample metadata. Where available, HLA class I and class II types were obtained from metadata supplied by the sample provider rather than from assay-based typing.

Only one count was recorded for this clone. The antigen this receptor binds is unknown. No much larger clone exists at a distance of one base, and base qualities are not known. The immunoSEQ Assay, a bias-controlled multiplex PCR, was used to amplify TCRbeta CDR3 regions from genomic DNA. From the authors' description of their analysis: The number of nucleated cells in each sample was estimated from the amplification of reference gene primers within the assay. To quantify the absolute abundance of each unique TCRbeta CDR3 rearrangement, sequence reads were collapsed and filtered. For each sample, productive Simpson clonality was calculated as the square root of Simpson's diversity index across productive rearrangements. This immuneACCESS table, as held by TCRdb, lists in-frame sequences with V and J called but not all clones. Of the missing ones, under half trace to an unresolved V gene in checked studies; the others have no known cause. The V and J calls and clone size are taken from that table; D and trimming were inferred from the DNA. The sample table holds 140,000 to 150,000 clones, of which almost 85% were seen once. Nearly 3.5% of the sample lies in the top ten.

Overall study outcomes, separate from this receptor: The quantity of clinical and demographic metadata differed by source and by participant and was supplied without curation.

V was cut back by 10 bases and J by 5 bases, leaving a gap of 15 bases between them. The CDR3, cysteine through phenylalanine, is 13 amino acids long. Only the CDR3 DNA is retained, 39 bases long and in frame from the first base. Based on the germline V gene (reference sequence), the CDR1 and CDR2 sequences are LNHDA and SQIVND. Participants in the prospective study were aged roughly 18 to 89 years, lived in under 30 United States geographic areas, and enrolled through a virtual design. Cohort assignment in the prospective study relied on participant-reported clinical history from a screening survey and a study questionnaire. In the prospective study, whole blood, serum and a nasopharyngeal or oropharyngeal swab were collected from each participant by mobile phlebotomists. Participants in the prospective study had the option to provide additional blood draws and questionnaires over a roughly two-month period. Before DNA extraction, prospective study blood samples were shipped either frozen or at room temperature.

The rearranged chain carries TRBV19 and TRBJ1-5, with no D gene named confidently. The sequenced sample was PBMCs or T cells enriched from blood (not recorded which). The clonotype comes from a woman aged 45 to 65 with acute COVID-19. The DNA reads TGTGCCACTAAAGACACGCTGGATCAGCCCCAGCATTTT. Translated, this gives CATKDTLDQPQHF.